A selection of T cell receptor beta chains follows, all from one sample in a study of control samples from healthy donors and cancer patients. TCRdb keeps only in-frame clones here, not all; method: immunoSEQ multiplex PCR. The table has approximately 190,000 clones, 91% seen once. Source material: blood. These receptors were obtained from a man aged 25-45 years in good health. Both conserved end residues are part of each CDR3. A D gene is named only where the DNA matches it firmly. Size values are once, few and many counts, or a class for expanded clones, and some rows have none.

CDR3 DNA: TGTGCCATCAGTGAGCAAGGGAGCAATGAGCAGTTCTTC; CDR3 protein: CAISEQGSNEQFF; V gene: TRBV10-3; J gene: TRBJ2-1; D gene: NA; clone size: NA
CDR3 DNA: TGTGCCAGCAGCCCCTCCCCGGGACAGGGTTTTGGCTACACCTTC; CDR3 protein: CASSPSPGQGFGYTF; V gene: TRBV11-2; J gene: TRBJ1-2; D gene: TRBD1; clone size: NA
CDR3 DNA: TGCAGCGTTGTTCCCGGGACAGGGACTAACTATGGCTACACCTTC; CDR3 protein: CSVVPGTGTNYGYTF; V gene: TRBV29-1; J gene: TRBJ1-2; D gene: TRBD1; clone size: NA
CDR3 DNA: TGTGCCAGCAGTTTATGGGGTAGCGGGGGCACAGATACGCAGTATTTT; CDR3 protein: CASSLWGSGGTDTQYF; V gene: TRBV28; J gene: TRBJ2-3; D gene: TRBD2; clone size: NA
CDR3 DNA: TGTGCCAGCAGTAGCGGGGCAAACTACAATGAGCAGTTCTTC; CDR3 protein: CASSSGANYNEQFF; V gene: TRBV6-4; J gene: TRBJ2-1; D gene: TRBD2; clone size: NA
CDR3 DNA: TGTGCCACCAGCAGAGATGAGGGTAGTGAAAAACTGTTTTTT; CDR3 protein: CATSRDEGSEKLFF; V gene: TRBV15; J gene: TRBJ1-4; D gene: NA; clone size: NA
CDR3 DNA: TGTGCCAGCAGTTGGGAGGGCCGGGAAAAACTGTTTTTT; CDR3 protein: CASSWEGREKLFF; V gene: TRBV27; J gene: TRBJ1-4; D gene: NA; clone size: NA
CDR3 DNA: TGTGCCACCAGCAGAGGCGGGGGGGCCGAGCATGAGCAGTTCTTC; CDR3 protein: CATSRGGGAEHEQFF; V gene: TRBV15; J gene: TRBJ2-1; D gene: TRBD2; clone size: NA
CDR3 DNA: TGCGCCAGCAGCTTTACCACTAGCGGGGGCAACTACGAGCAGTACTTC; CDR3 protein: CASSFTTSGGNYEQYF; V gene: TRBV5-1; J gene: TRBJ2-7; D gene: TRBD2; clone size: once
CDR3 DNA: TGTGCCAGCAGTTTGATGTGGGGCTCGACTAATGAAAAACTGTTTTTT; CDR3 protein: CASSLMWGSTNEKLFF; V gene: TRBV27; J gene: TRBJ1-4; D gene: NA; clone size: few